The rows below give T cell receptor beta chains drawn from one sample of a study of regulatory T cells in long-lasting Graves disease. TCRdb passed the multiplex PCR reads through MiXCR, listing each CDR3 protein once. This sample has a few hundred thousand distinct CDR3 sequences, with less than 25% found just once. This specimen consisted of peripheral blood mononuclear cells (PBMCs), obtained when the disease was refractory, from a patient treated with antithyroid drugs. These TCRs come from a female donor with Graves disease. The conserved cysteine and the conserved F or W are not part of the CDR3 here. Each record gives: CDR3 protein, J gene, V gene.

cdr3_aa: ASSFSLTGPLGEQY
j_call: TRBJ2-7
v_call: TRBV28

cdr3_aa: ASSITGTGDYQPQH
j_call: TRBJ1-5
v_call: TRBV19

cdr3_aa: SARPLLTGGNYEQY
j_call: TRBJ2-7
v_call: TRBV20-1

cdr3_aa: SVPGQGGLEQY
j_call: TRBJ2-7
v_call: TRBV29-1

cdr3_aa: ASTPPDRVHEQY
j_call: TRBJ2-7
v_call: TRBV12-3/TRBV12-4

cdr3_aa: ASSEARPGGTQY
j_call: TRBJ2-5
v_call: TRBV2

cdr3_aa: ASSSLSGTSMTEQF
j_call: TRBJ2-1
v_call: TRBV11-2

cdr3_aa: ASSPGTANQPQH
j_call: TRBJ1-5
v_call: TRBV28

cdr3_aa: ASSDPGQGCYEQY
j_call: TRBJ2-7
v_call: TRBV6-1

cdr3_aa: ASSDMGGSYNSPLH
j_call: TRBJ1-6
v_call: TRBV6-1

cdr3_aa: ASSIAGSSSYNEQF
j_call: TRBJ2-1
v_call: TRBV19

cdr3_aa: ASSLQGIEQY
j_call: TRBJ2-7
v_call: TRBV6-5

cdr3_aa: ASSLDAGRPGETQY
j_call: TRBJ2-5
v_call: TRBV7-3

cdr3_aa: SANSGRGSIQETQY
j_call: TRBJ2-5
v_call: TRBV20-1

cdr3_aa: SVRQGEQPQH
j_call: TRBJ1-5
v_call: TRBV29-1

cdr3_aa: ASTDPTPFAEQY
j_call: TRBJ2-7
v_call: TRBV6-1

cdr3_aa: ASSQDLRGRTEAF
j_call: TRBJ1-1
v_call: TRBV4-2

cdr3_aa: ASSLGGGSGDTGELF
j_call: TRBJ2-2
v_call: TRBV5-1

cdr3_aa: SASVAGGYNEQF
j_call: TRBJ2-1
v_call: TRBV20-1

cdr3_aa: ASSQDPRLAGDYEQY
j_call: TRBJ2-7
v_call: TRBV4-2

cdr3_aa: SARAGTGGYSNQPQH
j_call: TRBJ1-5
v_call: TRBV20-1

cdr3_aa: ASSLAGTVYEQY
j_call: TRBJ2-7
v_call: TRBV11-2

cdr3_aa: ASSFSGHGYT
j_call: TRBJ1-2
v_call: TRBV12-3/TRBV12-4

cdr3_aa: ASSSGRIHEQY
j_call: TRBJ2-7
v_call: TRBV7-9

cdr3_aa: SVDYAETQY
j_call: TRBJ2-5
v_call: TRBV29-1

cdr3_aa: ASSSIRGQQETQY
j_call: TRBJ2-5
v_call: TRBV7-7

cdr3_aa: ASVDLGQGLHEQY
j_call: TRBJ2-7
v_call: TRBV27

cdr3_aa: ASSARVRETQY
j_call: TRBJ2-5
v_call: TRBV9

cdr3_aa: ASSITPQFEKPQH
j_call: TRBJ1-5
v_call: TRBV19

cdr3_aa: ASSTTGPGGTGELF
j_call: TRBJ2-2
v_call: TRBV7-3

cdr3_aa: SVRTSGRVYEQY
j_call: TRBJ2-7
v_call: TRBV20-1

cdr3_aa: SAHDRQSYGYT
j_call: TRBJ1-2
v_call: TRBV20-1

cdr3_aa: ASRPTINQPQH
j_call: TRBJ1-5
v_call: TRBV6-1

cdr3_aa: ASRTGVRPGETQY
j_call: TRBJ2-5
v_call: TRBV19